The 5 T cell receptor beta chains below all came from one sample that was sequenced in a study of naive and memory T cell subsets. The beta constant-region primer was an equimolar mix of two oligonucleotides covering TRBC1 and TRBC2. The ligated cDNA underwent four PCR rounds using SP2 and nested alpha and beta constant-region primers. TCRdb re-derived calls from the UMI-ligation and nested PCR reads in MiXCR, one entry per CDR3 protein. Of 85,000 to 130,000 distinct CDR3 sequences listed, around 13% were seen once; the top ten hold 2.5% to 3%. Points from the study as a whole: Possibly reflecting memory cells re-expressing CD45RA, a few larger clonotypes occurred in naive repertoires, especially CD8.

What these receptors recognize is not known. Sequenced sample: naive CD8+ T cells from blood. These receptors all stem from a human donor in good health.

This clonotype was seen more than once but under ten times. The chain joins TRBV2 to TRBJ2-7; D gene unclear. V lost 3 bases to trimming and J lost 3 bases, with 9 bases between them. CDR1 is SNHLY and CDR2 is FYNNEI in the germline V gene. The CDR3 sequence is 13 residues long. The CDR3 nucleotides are TGTGCCAGCAGTGATGGTATAAACTACGAGCAGTACTTC. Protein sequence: CASSDGINYEQYF.

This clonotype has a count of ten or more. Written as DNA, the CDR3 is TGCGCCAGCAGCCCTACTAGCGGAGGTGTCGATGAGCAGTTCTTC. Protein sequence: CASSPTSGGVDEQFF. The J gene is TRBJ2-1, the V gene TRBV4-3, with 8 bases fitting TRBD2. Germline loops: CDR1 LGHNA, CDR2 YSLEER. The CDR3 sequence is 15 residues long. V dropped 4 bases and J dropped 8; count of bases not matched to a gene: 10.

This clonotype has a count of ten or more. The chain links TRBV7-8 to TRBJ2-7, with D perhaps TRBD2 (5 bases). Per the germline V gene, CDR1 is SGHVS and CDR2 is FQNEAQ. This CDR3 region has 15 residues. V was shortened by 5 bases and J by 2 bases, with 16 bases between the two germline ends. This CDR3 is CASSPKMATTYEQYF. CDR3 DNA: TGTGCCAGCAGCCCGAAAATGGCGACTACCTACGAGCAGTACTTC.

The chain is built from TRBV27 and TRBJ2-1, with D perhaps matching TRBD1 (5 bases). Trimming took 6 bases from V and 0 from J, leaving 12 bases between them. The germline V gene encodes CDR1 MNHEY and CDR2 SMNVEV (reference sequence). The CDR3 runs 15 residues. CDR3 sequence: CASRQGFDSYNEQFF. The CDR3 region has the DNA TGTGCCAGCAGGCAGGGATTTGACTCCTACAATGAGCAGTTCTTC.

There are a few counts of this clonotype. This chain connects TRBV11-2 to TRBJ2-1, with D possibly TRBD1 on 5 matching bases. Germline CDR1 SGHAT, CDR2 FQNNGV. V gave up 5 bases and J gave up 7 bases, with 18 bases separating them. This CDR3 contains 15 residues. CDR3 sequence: CASSGIQAPSNEQFF. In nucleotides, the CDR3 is TGTGCCAGCAGCGGAATACAGGCTCCATCTAATGAGCAGTTCTTC.